This T cell receptor beta chain was sequenced for a study of blood T cell repertoires in COVID-19. Some clones are missing from TCRdb's copy, which holds only in-frame ones; the method was immunoSEQ multiplex PCR. The sample contains 100,000 or so clones, 85% of which appear only once. Germline CDR1 reads ENHRY; CDR2 reads SYGVKD. The CDR3 consists of 17 residues. V was pared by 0 bases and J by 4 bases, with 6 bases of the junction left unmatched. The V gene is TRBV10-3, the J gene TRBJ1-6, with 7 bases lining up with TRBD1. The specimen was peripheral blood. This receptor was obtained from a man aged 45 to 65 with acute or convalescent COVID-19. CDR3 sequence: CAISESIGGSYNSPLHF. The CDR3 DNA reads as TGTGCCATCAGTGAGTCGATAGGGGGCAGTTATAATTCACCCCTCCACTTT.